The 4 T cell receptor beta chains reported below all come from one sample, sequenced in a study of cytomegalovirus exposure and HLA in healthy donors. Produced via immunoSEQ multiplex PCR; TCRdb's table is partial and in-frame only. The profile covers 150,000 to 200,000 clones, with approximately 86% appearing a single time and less than 3.5% taken by the ten largest. Sequenced input: PBMCs. The receptors were gathered from a man between 18 and 29 years old in good health and CMV-seropositive.

The V gene is TRBV9, the J gene TRBJ2-7; D may be TRBD1 (5 bases). The germline gives CDR1 SGDLS, CDR2 YYNGEE. The CDR3 spans 13 residues. Trimming took 3 bases from V and 0 from J, leaving 7 bases between them. The CDR3 region is CASSGGSSYEQYF. CDR3 coding DNA: TGTGCCAGCAGCGGGGGCAGCTCCTACGAGCAGTACTTC.

V gene TRBV7-9 combines with J gene TRBJ1-2, with 7 nucleotides matching TRBD1. Per the germline V gene, CDR1 is SEHNR and CDR2 is FQNEAQ (reference sequence). The CDR3 consists of 13 residues. The J segment lost 8 bases and the V segment lost 3 bases, leaving 6 bases of the junction unmatched. The CDR3 DNA reads as TGTGCCAGCAGCTTCGAGGGGGCTGGCGGCTACACCTTC. Protein: CASSFEGAGGYTF.

This clone was detected once. This chain joins TRBV5-6 and TRBJ1-2; 9 bases line up with TRBD1. This CDR3 is built from 16 residues. J lost 7 bases, V lost 1 base, and 11 bases had no gene match. Germline V gene data show CDR1 as SGHDT and CDR2 as YYEEEE. The CDR3 DNA reads TGTGCCAGCAGCTTGTCGCCGGGACAGGGATTAGGTGGCTACACCTTC. Translating gives CASSLSPGQGLGGYTF.

The chain joins TRBV6-6 to TRBJ2-7; the match to TRBD1 covers 7 bases. Germline V gene data show CDR1 as MNHNY and CDR2 as SVGAGI (reference sequence). The CDR3 is made up of 16 amino acids. V was clipped by 4 bases and J by 2 bases; unmatched bases: 11. CDR3 sequence: CASSSLQGYLAYEQYF. In DNA, the CDR3 is TGTGCCAGCAGTTCTCTACAGGGGTATTTGGCCTACGAGCAGTACTTC.